The TCR beta chain described here comes from a study of blood T cell repertoires in COVID-19. Between the trimmed V and J ends, which lost 4 bases and 7 bases, there was a span of 19 bases. The V gene's germline CDR1 is MNHEY and CDR2 SMNVEV (reference sequence). The CDR3 totals 15 residues. How the authors handled the data: By means of reference gene primer amplification, nucleated cell counts were estimated. Using immunoSEQ multiplex PCR, the repertoire was profiled, and TCRdb retains in-frame clones only, with some absent. The V and J calls and clone size are taken from that table; D and trimming were inferred from the DNA. The sample includes 300,000 to 400,000 clones, around 86% of them seen just once.

The sample consisted of peripheral blood. V and J are TRBV27 and TRBJ1-1, with D possibly matching TRBD1 (5 bases). This sequence originates from a man aged 45-60 years with active or convalescent COVID-19. The CDR3: CASSSRQTLKNEAFF. In nucleotides, the CDR3 is TGTGCCAGCAGTTCGCGACAGACCCTTAAGAATGAAGCTTTCTTT.